These 8 T cell receptor beta chains share one sample of origin, sequenced in a study of cytomegalovirus exposure and HLA in healthy donors. A multiplex PCR was run with 60 Vbeta primers and 13 Jbeta primers. Clones were read by immunoSEQ multiplex PCR, and TCRdb kept only the in-frame ones, dropping some. In the table there are almost 200,000 clones, 79% of which are singletons. The sequencing sample was made of PBMCs. These receptors were taken from a male donor in good health and CMV-seropositive.

This clone was recorded only once. The gene calls are TRBV4-1 and TRBJ2-7; possibly TRBD1 for D (5 bases). Trimming removed 5 bases at V and 4 bases at J, with 15 bases between. This CDR3 has 14 amino acids. Looked up from germline, CDR1 is MGHRA and CDR2 is YSYEKL. CDR3 coding DNA: TGCGCCAGCAGCGGGGCGACGCCGCGTTACGAGCAGTACTTC. Translated, it gives CASSGATPRYEQYF.

Note on this clone: Mismatch with germline at one junction end may stem from a read error. J is TRBJ2-7 and V is TRBV7-9; TRBD2 is a possible D gene (5 bases). Germline V gives CDR1 SEHNR, CDR2 FQNEAQ (reference sequence). The CDR3 runs 14 residues. The CDR3: CSSSSPFGVYEQYF. The CDR3 DNA follows: TGTTCCAGCAGCTCACCCTTCGGGGTCTACGAGCAGTACTTC.

This clone appeared once. This rearrangement joins TRBV5-1 to TRBJ2-3; 16 positions match TRBD2. The CDR3 length is 17 residues. V lost 4 bases and J lost 6; bases outside the gene matches: 8. Germline CDR1 SGHRS, CDR2 YFSETQ. The CDR3 reads CASSPGTSGRAGDTQYF. The CDR3 DNA reads as TGCGCCAGCAGCCCTGGGACTAGCGGGAGGGCCGGGGATACGCAGTATTTT.

J is TRBJ2-3 and V is TRBV5-1, with TRBD2 identical over 10 bases. J gave up 5 bases and V 0 bases, and 12 bases lay outside the gene matches. The germline CDR1 and CDR2 sequences are SGHRS and YFSETQ. The CDR3 extends over 18 amino acids. This CDR3 reads CASSLETSGTLRRDTQYF. DNA of the CDR3: TGCGCCAGCAGCTTGGAAACTAGCGGGACTCTCCGTCGAGATACGCAGTATTTT.

The CDR3 bases are TGTGCCAGCAGCTTAGTCGGGACTAGCGGGAGTGGGCTCACAGATACGCAGTATTTT. As protein: CASSLVGTSGSGLTDTQYF. The chain is built from TRBV11-3 and TRBJ2-3; 14 bases agree with TRBD2. Losses at the gene ends were 1 base for V and 2 bases for J; bases not matched to a gene: 8. The CDR3 is 19 amino acids. Germline V gives CDR1 SGHNT, CDR2 YENEEA.

The V call is TRBV29-1, the J call TRBJ1-5; D not certain. Trimming left V 5 bases short and J 1 base short, with 6 bases between. Germline loops: CDR1 SQVTM, CDR2 ANQGSEA. The CDR3 has 12 amino acids. CDR3 in DNA: TGCAGCGTTCAAGTAAGCAATCAGCCCCAGCATTTT. It yields the protein CSVQVSNQPQHF. The full variable domain, its missing parts supplied by reference TRBV29-1 and TRBJ1-5, is SAVISQKPSRDICQRGTSLTIQCQVDSQVTMMFWYRQQPGQSLTLIATANQGSEATYESGFVIDKFPISRPNLTFSTLTVSNMSPEDSSIYLCSVQVSNQPQHFGDGTRLSIL.

The chain has TRBV9 and TRBJ2-1; tentative D call: TRBD1 (6 bases). The CDR3 sequence is 16 residues long. Germline V CDR1 and CDR2: SGDLS, YYNGEE. The ends were cut back, 2 bases at V and 1 base at J, with 13 bases in the middle. CDR3 in DNA: TGTGCCAGCAGCGTTTCAGGGGAAGGGTCCTACAATGAGCAGTTCTTC. It translates to CASSVSGEGSYNEQFF. The whole variable domain, filled in from reference TRBV9 and TRBJ2-1, reads DSGVTQTPKHLITATGQRVTLRCSPRSGDLSVYWYQQSLDQGLQFLIQYYNGEERAKGNILERFSAQQFPDLHSELNLSSLELGDSALYFCASSVSGEGSYNEQFFGPGTRLTVL.

With respect to this clone: One end of the junction fails to match germline, which may point to a read error. The rearrangement links TRBV7-9 to TRBJ1-4; 11 positions match TRBD1. Germline values: CDR1 SEHNR, CDR2 FQNEAQ (reference sequence). The CDR3 is 15 residues long. CDR3 nucleotides: TGTTCCAGCAGCGGGTGGACAGGGGGCGATGAAAAACTGTTTTTT. It specifies CSSSGWTGGDEKLFF.